The 18 T cell receptor beta chains below come from one sample, sequenced in a study of shared clonotypes between healthy human individuals. TCRdb keeps only in-frame clones here, not all; method: immunoSEQ multiplex PCR. Here the sample spans 850,000 to 1,200,000 clones, approximately 76% being singletons. Sequencing was carried out using memory CD4+ T cells sorted from blood. Subset meaning: CD45RA-negative fraction. These TCRs come from a young man in good health.

This clone has just one count. The V call is TRBV5-6, the J call TRBJ2-7, with D possibly TRBD2 on 6 matching bases. Trimming pared 2 bases from V and 0 bases from J, leaving 21 bases between. The CDR3 consists of 18 residues. Germline V lookup: CDR1 SGHDT, CDR2 YYEEEE. The CDR3 nucleotides read TGTGCCAGCAGCTTAACCTCCCTAGCGTGGGGGAGCTCCTACGAGCAGTACTTC. Its protein product is CASSLTSLAWGSSYEQYF.

The V and J genes are TRBV7-2 and TRBJ2-3; 8 bases are a match to TRBD2. CDR1 and CDR2 (germline): SGHTA, FQGNSA. After removal of 8 bases from V and 7 bases from J, the junction contained 14 bases not matched to a gene. The CDR3 length is 15 residues. The CDR3 nucleotides read TGTGCCAGCTGCTCCCGGGGAGTAGCGGGAAATACGCAGTATTTT. Its protein is CASCSRGVAGNTQYF.

This clone was recorded once. V gene TRBV5-1 combines with J gene TRBJ1-1; possibly TRBD1 for D (5 bases). With 0 bases removed from V and 2 bases from J, the gap between germline ends came to 14 bases. The CDR3 is made up of 16 amino acids. Germline CDR1 is SGHRS and CDR2 is YFSETQ. In nucleotides, the CDR3 is TGCGCCAGCAGCTTGGCCCCGGGACGGCTAAACACTGAAGCTTTCTTT. As protein: CASSLAPGRLNTEAFF.

This clone occurred a few times. Written as DNA, the CDR3 is TGTGCCAGCAGCCTACTGACATCAAGCTATGGCTACACCTTC. As protein: CASSLLTSSYGYTF. V is TRBV7-9 and J is TRBJ1-2, with D unresolved. Trimming cost V 5 bases and J 4 bases, with 14 bases left between them. The CDR3 spans 14 residues. Germline V gene lookup returns CDR1 SEHNR and CDR2 FQNEAQ (reference sequence).

V usage is TRBV11-2 and J usage is TRBJ2-5; D gene unclear. Per germline, CDR1 SGHAT and CDR2 FQNNGV. This CDR3 region has 13 residues. V was pared by 5 bases and J by 0 bases, with 7 bases between. In DNA, the CDR3 is TGTGCCAGCAGCCCTGGGAACCAAGAGACCCAGTACTTC. It codes for CASSPGNQETQYF.

The chain couples TRBV14 to TRBJ1-4, with D unclear. There are 13 residues in the CDR3. Trimming stripped 1 base from V and 11 bases from J, with 11 bases between. The germline V gene encodes CDR1 SGHDN and CDR2 FVKESK. The CDR3 protein is CASSQGNSGKLFF. CDR3 bases: TGTGCCAGCAGCCAAGGGAACTCGGGGAAACTGTTTTTT.

The V and J genes are TRBV5-1 and TRBJ1-2, with D maybe TRBD1 (5 bases). Trimming cost V 4 bases and J 4 bases, with 14 bases left between them. The CDR3 has 14 amino acids. CDR1 SGHRS and CDR2 YFSETQ come from the germline V gene. The CDR3 region has the DNA TGCGCCAGCAGCCAGGGCGGTGTAAGCTATGGCTACACCTTC. Translation gives CASSQGGVSYGYTF.

On this clone: One base away lies a much larger clone, so this may be a sequencing read error. The rearrangement joins TRBV7-9 to TRBJ2-1; 7 bases match TRBD2. The CDR3 totals 13 residues. Germline V gene sequence: CDR1 SEHNR, CDR2 FQNEAQ (reference sequence). After removal of 5 bases from V and 7 bases from J, the junction contained 5 bases not matched to a gene. The CDR3 region is CASSRRDYNEQFF. CDR3 sequence (DNA): TGTGCCAGCAGCCGCCGGGACTATAATGAGCAGTTCTTC. Complete variable domain (other parts from reference TRBV7-9 and TRBJ2-1): DTGVSQNPRHKITKRGQNVTFRCDPISEHNRLYWYRQTLGQGPEFLTYFQNEAQLEKSRLLSDRFSAERPKGSFSTLEIQRTEQGDSAMYLCASSRRDYNEQFFGPGTRLTVL.

The genes are TRBV10-2 and TRBJ2-1; D gene unclear. The V end was cut by 2 bases, the J end by 2 bases, with 10 bases between. This CDR3 is built from 15 residues. Germline values: CDR1 WSHSY, CDR2 SAAADI. The DNA of the CDR3 is TGCGCCAGCAGTGAGGGGCTACCTCCCTACAATGAGCAGTTCTTC. This encodes CASSEGLPPYNEQFF.

This clone was seen many times. The chain employs TRBV5-6 and TRBJ2-2, with TRBD2 matching over 15 bases. V shed 4 bases, J shed 3 bases, and the junction held 7 bases outside the gene matches. The CDR3 length is 18 residues. Germline-derived CDR1 and CDR2 are SGHDT and YYEEEE. The CDR3 loop is CASSKRTSGRGDTGELFF. CDR3 DNA sequence: TGTGCCAGCAGCAAACGGACTAGCGGGAGGGGGGACACCGGGGAGCTGTTTTTT.

The chain links TRBV2 to TRBJ1-6; D perhaps matches TRBD1 (6 bases). Germline lookup yields CDR1 SNHLY and CDR2 FYNNEI. With 5 bases removed from V and 8 bases from J, the gap between germline ends came to 10 bases. This CDR3 is built from 13 residues. The CDR3 nucleotides read TGTGCCAGCAGTCGTAACAGGGATTCACCCCTCCACTTT. Protein: CASSRNRDSPLHF.

In this sample, this clone turned up a few times. The V and J genes are TRBV5-1 and TRBJ2-5, with D unresolved. The germline V gene encodes CDR1 SGHRS and CDR2 YFSETQ. The ends were cut back, 3 bases at V and 2 bases at J, with 5 bases in the middle. This CDR3 comprises 12 residues. The CDR3 spells CASSSRQETQYF. CDR3 in DNA: TGCGCCAGCAGCTCCCGGCAAGAGACCCAGTACTTC.

This clone was detected ten times or more. The chain combines TRBV10-2 with TRBJ1-2; TRBD1 agrees at 7 bases. The length of the CDR3 is 13 residues. Germline V gene sequence: CDR1 WSHSY, CDR2 SAAADI. J was trimmed by 8 bases and V by 8 bases; bases with no gene match: 11. CDR3 sequence: CASGLGGAGGYTF. DNA of the CDR3: TGCGCCAGCGGATTAGGGGGCGCGGGGGGCTACACCTTC.

A word on this clone: The same CDR3 is also encoded by other DNA sequences in this sample. This chain joins TRBV2 and TRBJ1-1, with D perhaps matching TRBD1 (5 bases). V dropped 5 bases and J dropped 1 base, with 11 bases sitting between them. The CDR3 is made up of 14 amino acids. Germline lookup yields CDR1 SNHLY and CDR2 FYNNEI. This CDR3 reads CASSPQGANTEAFF. DNA for the CDR3: TGTGCCAGCAGTCCGCAGGGTGCGAACACTGAAGCTTTCTTT.

The CDR3 is CASSQKGAGPISYEQYF. CDR3 coding DNA: TGTGCCAGCAGCCAAAAAGGCGCAGGGCCCATCTCCTACGAGCAGTACTTC. This rearrangement joins TRBV4-2 to TRBJ2-7; tentatively, D is TRBD1 (5 bases). The CDR3 loop spans 17 amino acids. Germline values: CDR1 LGHNA, CDR2 YNFKEQ. Trimming left V 2 bases short and J 0 bases short, with 17 bases between.

The chain employs TRBV5-6 and TRBJ2-1; D is uncertain. In germline, CDR1 is SGHDT, CDR2 YYEEEE. This CDR3 spans 15 amino acids. Trimming removed 0 bases at V and 6 bases at J, with 13 bases between. DNA for the CDR3: TGTGCCAGCAGCTTGGAGGCTCGGCAGACCAATGAGCAGTTCTTC. Amino acids: CASSLEARQTNEQFF.

This clone came up once. The CDR3 nucleotides are TGTGCCAGCAGCCCCGGGACTTTCGGTGACTATGGCTACACCTTC. Protein product: CASSPGTFGDYGYTF. This rearrangement joins TRBV5-4 to TRBJ1-2; TRBD1 might be the D (5 bases). The CDR3 consists of 15 residues. Trimming left V 4 bases short and J 3 bases short, with 16 bases between. CDR1 and CDR2 (germline): SGHNT, YYREEE (reference sequence).

This chain connects TRBV18 to TRBJ2-7; 9 bases are shared with TRBD1. Germline V gene lookup returns CDR1 KGHSH and CDR2 LQKENI. The trim removed 2 bases at V and 2 bases at J, leaving 4 bases unmatched. This CDR3 spans 15 amino acids. CDR3 sequence reads: CASSPAGTGTYEQYF. In DNA form, the CDR3 reads TGTGCCAGCTCACCAGCCGGGACAGGGACCTACGAGCAGTACTTC.